Listed here are 26 T cell receptor beta chains from one sample, sequenced in a study of vaccination effects on CD4 cells after COVID-19. Method: immunoSEQ multiplex PCR; TCRdb's copy keeps in-frame clones and lacks some. Of about 71,000 clones detected, roughly 80% appear once; the ten largest clones hold approximately 2.3%. Culturing for roughly 10 days preceded CD4+ T cell isolation. Two doses of BNT162b2 or mRNA-1273 vaccine were administered to participants. Their target antigens are unknown. The source was CD4+ T cells from PBMCs cultured without peptide, collected after COVID-19 vaccination. The receptors come from a human donor who received a COVID-19 vaccine.

This chain connects TRBV30 to TRBJ1-3; D may be TRBD1 (5 bases). In germline, CDR1 is GTSNPN, CDR2 SVGIG (reference sequence). V was pared by 4 bases and J by 2 bases, with 6 bases between. The CDR3 totals 12 residues. For the CDR3, the DNA is TGTGCCTGGACCAGGGCTGGAAACACCATATATTTT. It encodes CAWTRAGNTIYF.

The chain is built from TRBV12-5 and TRBJ1-1, with no clear D. The CDR3 extends over 14 amino acids. The germline V gene encodes CDR1 LGHNT and CDR2 FRNRAP. Trimming cost V 3 bases and J 2 bases, with 10 bases left between them. CDR3 nucleotide sequence: TGTGCTAGTGGTTTTGGTAGGCGCAACACTGAAGCTTTCTTT. It specifies CASGFGRRNTEAFF.

This clone was observed a handful of times. The chain has TRBV6-6 and TRBJ2-1; D possibly corresponds to TRBD1 (6 bases). Trimming took off 6 bases at V and 0 bases at J, with 27 bases between the two ends. The germline gives CDR1 MNHNY, CDR2 SVGAGI (reference sequence). This CDR3 spans 20 amino acids. The chain's CDR3 is CASSRKTRTAQGSSYNEQFF. CDR3 nucleotide sequence: TGTGCCAGCAGCAGAAAAACCAGGACCGCCCAGGGGAGCTCCTACAATGAGCAGTTCTTC.

This chain joins TRBV30 and TRBJ2-3; D remains unclear. The CDR3 totals 13 residues. Trimming removed 0 bases from V and 5 bases from J, with 9 bases in between. Per the germline V gene, CDR1 is GTSNPN and CDR2 is SVGIG (reference sequence). CDR3 DNA sequence: TGTGCCTGGAGTGTTAAGGGTGGAGATACGCAGTATTTT. It translates to CAWSVKGGDTQYF. The full variable domain, rest sourced from reference TRBV30 and TRBJ2-3, is SQTIHQWPATLVQPVGSPLSLECTVEGTSNPNLYWYRQAAGRGLQLLFYSVGIGQISSEVPQNLSASRPQDRQFILSSKKLLLSDSGFYLCAWSVKGGDTQYFGPGTRLTVL.

The chain couples TRBV3-1 (or the pseudogene TRBV3-2) to TRBJ1-5, with 7 bases identical to TRBD1. The length of the CDR3 is 16 residues. Germline assignment: CDR1 LGHDT and CDR2 YNNKEL (reference sequence). V was clipped by 4 bases and J by 0 bases; unmatched bases: 6. The CDR3 DNA reads TGTGCCAGCAGCCCAGGACAGGCTAATAGCAATCAGCCCCAGCATTTT. Its translation is CASSPGQANSNQPQHF.

The rearrangement links TRBV6-6 to TRBJ1-5; 8 bases line up with TRBD1. The length of the CDR3 is 14 residues. Germline CDR1 and CDR2: MNHNY and SVGAGI (reference sequence). Losses at the gene ends were 8 bases for V and 6 bases for J; bases not matched to a gene: 9. The CDR3 sequence: CASRGQGKAQPQHF. The CDR3 bases are TGTGCCAGCCGCGGACAGGGAAAGGCTCAGCCCCAGCATTTT.

This clone is a singleton in its sample. The V and J genes are TRBV5-1 and TRBJ2-5; 14 bases are a match to TRBD2. The junction had 9 bases not matched to a gene; V was cut back by 1 base and J by 4 bases. The CDR3 totals 18 residues. Germline values: CDR1 SGHRS, CDR2 YFSETQ. The CDR3 spells CASSLMIGTSGGVETQYF. DNA of the CDR3: TGCGCCAGCAGCTTGATGATTGGGACTAGCGGGGGAGTAGAGACCCAGTACTTC.

This clone has only a few counts. J is TRBJ1-5 and V is TRBV19; D not certain. V lost 3 bases and J lost 3, with 12 bases in between. This CDR3 has 15 residues. Germline CDR1 LNHDA, CDR2 SQIVND (reference sequence). CDR3 nucleotide sequence: TGTGCCAGTAGTATCTGGGGAGACTTCAATCAGCCCCAGCATTTT. This sequence encodes CASSIWGDFNQPQHF. The whole variable domain, remainder taken from reference TRBV19 and TRBJ1-5, is DGGITQSPKYLFRKEGQNVTLSCEQNLNHDAMYWYRQDPGQGLRLIYYSQIVNDFQKGDIAEGYSVSREKKESFPLTVTSAQKNPTAFYLCASSIWGDFNQPQHFGDGTRLSIL.

The chain couples TRBV5-1 to TRBJ1-2; D unclear. V gave up 0 bases and J gave up 4 bases, with 10 bases separating them. The CDR3 spans 14 residues. The germline gives CDR1 SGHRS, CDR2 YFSETQ. CDR3 nucleotide sequence: TGCGCCAGCAGCTTGGAAAAAGGAATCTATGGCTACACCTTC. Encoded protein: CASSLEKGIYGYTF.

The chain uses TRBV2 and TRBJ2-2; D is tentatively TRBD1 or TRBD2 (5 bases each). The V end lost 6 bases, the J end lost 5 bases, and 10 bases lay between the germline ends. The CDR3 extends over 13 amino acids. Germline V gives CDR1 SNHLY, CDR2 FYNNEI. As DNA, the CDR3 is TGTGCCAGCAGGGGGACGAGGACCGGGGAGCTGTTTTTT. Its translation is CASRGTRTGELFF.

This chain links TRBV15 with TRBJ2-1; TRBD2 is a possible D gene (6 bases). CDR3 length equals 15 residues. Germline V gene lookup returns CDR1 LNHNV and CDR2 YYDKDF (reference sequence). Trimming stripped 3 bases from V and 0 bases from J, with 9 bases between. For the CDR3, the DNA is TGTGCCACCAGCAGGGACTATTACTCCTACAATGAGCAGTTCTTC. It specifies CATSRDYYSYNEQFF.

In its sample, this clone was seen once. This chain links TRBV19 with TRBJ1-5; 11 bases agree with TRBD1. V dropped 4 bases and J dropped 6; count of bases not matched to a gene: 8. Germline CDR1 reads LNHDA; CDR2 reads SQIVND (reference sequence). The CDR3 length is 16 residues. CDR3 sequence (DNA): TGTGCCAGTAGTACCCGGGACAGGGGGTACGGTCAGCCCCAGCATTTT. This translates into CASSTRDRGYGQPQHF.

The chain couples TRBV28 to TRBJ1-2, with D possibly being TRBD1 (5 bases). V shed 7 bases and J shed 8 bases, with 17 bases lying between them. There are 13 residues in the CDR3. From germline, CDR1 is MDHEN and CDR2 SYDVKM. CDR3 loop: CASNRGSTGGYTF. The CDR3 nucleotides read TGTGCCAGCAATCGGGGGTCAACGGGGGGCTACACCTTC.

The V call is TRBV14, the J call TRBJ2-3, with 7 bases aligning to TRBD2. Germline assignment: CDR1 SGHDN and CDR2 FVKESK. J gave up 8 bases and V 4 bases, and 12 bases lay outside the gene matches. This CDR3 has 15 residues. The CDR3 DNA sequence: TGTGCCAGCAGCCCGGGGGGAGTAGCGGTCGGTACGCAGTATTTT. This sequence encodes CASSPGGVAVGTQYF.

The J gene is TRBJ2-5, the V gene TRBV6-2 or TRBV6-3, with D maybe TRBD1 (6 bases). Germline CDR1 reads MNHEY; CDR2 reads SVGEGT. The CDR3 length is 17 residues. Trimming pared 5 bases from V and 2 bases from J, leaving 21 bases between. CDR3 loop: CASSPDLQGLRQETQYF. For the CDR3, the DNA is TGTGCCAGCAGTCCGGACCTACAGGGATTGAGGCAAGAGACCCAGTACTTC.

The chain has TRBV20-1 and TRBJ2-5; 12 bases agree with TRBD2. Germline values: CDR1 DFQATT, CDR2 SNEGSKA (reference sequence). V trimming: 3 bases; J trimming: 7 bases; junction bases outside the gene matches: 6. This CDR3 has 14 residues. CDR3 loop: CSASFPSGGGTQYF. CDR3 coding DNA: TGCAGTGCTAGTTTTCCTAGCGGGGGGGGGACCCAGTACTTC.

V is TRBV5-4 and J is TRBJ1-1, with D maybe TRBD1 (5 bases). The CDR3 loop spans 15 amino acids. Germline V gene lookup returns CDR1 SGHNT and CDR2 YYREEE (reference sequence). V lost 6 bases to trimming and J lost 3 bases, with 18 bases between them. The CDR3 reads CASTVRLGGDTEAFF. CDR3 nucleotide sequence: TGTGCCAGCACCGTCCGTCTGGGGGGGGACACTGAAGCTTTCTTT.

The chain combines TRBV6-5 with TRBJ1-5; D not certain. Trimming stripped 5 bases from V and 7 bases from J, with 9 bases between. The germline gives CDR1 MNHEY, CDR2 SVGAGI. The CDR3 length is 12 residues. The CDR3, as DNA: TGTGCCAGCAGTCCCCGAGGCCAGCCCCAGCATTTT. Protein: CASSPRGQPQHF.

The chain uses TRBV5-1 and TRBJ2-5; 7 positions match TRBD1. Trimming removed 4 bases from V and 3 bases from J; junction bases left unmatched: 9. Germline V gives CDR1 SGHRS, CDR2 YFSETQ. The CDR3 is 15 amino acids. CDR3: CASSLYRQGEETQYF. The CDR3 DNA reads TGCGCCAGCAGCCTTTATCGACAGGGCGAAGAGACCCAGTACTTC.

The chain uses TRBV4-3 and TRBJ1-1; TRBD1 agrees at 7 bases. CDR3 size: 18 residues. The V segment lost 3 bases and the J segment 1 base; nucleotides outside the gene matches: 14. Germline assignment: CDR1 LGHNA and CDR2 YSLEER. This CDR3 reads CASSHPKGTGVKNTEAFF. The DNA for the CDR3 is TGCGCCAGCAGCCACCCAAAAGGCACAGGGGTAAAGAACACTGAAGCTTTCTTT.

This chain uses TRBV7-3 with TRBJ2-3; 7 nucleotides match TRBD1. The ends lost 4 bases at V and 0 bases at J; junction bases unmatched: 7. Per germline, CDR1 SGHTA and CDR2 FQGTGA. The CDR3 spans 16 residues. The CDR3, as DNA: TGTGCCAGCAGCTCCCGGGGACAGACTAGCACAGATACGCAGTATTTT. Encoded protein: CASSSRGQTSTDTQYF.

This chain's CDR3 is CASTGGNQPQHF. The DNA of the CDR3 is TGTGCCAGCACGGGTGGCAATCAGCCCCAGCATTTT. V and J are TRBV2 and TRBJ1-5; D remains ambiguous. Germline V lookup: CDR1 SNHLY, CDR2 FYNNEI. V lost 7 bases, J lost 2 bases, and 6 bases lay in between. This CDR3 spans 12 amino acids.

The J gene is TRBJ2-7, the V gene TRBV6-2 or TRBV6-3, with 9 positions matching TRBD1. The CDR3 contains 14 residues. Germline V lookup: CDR1 MNHEY, CDR2 SVGEGT. V was pared by 4 bases and J by 6 bases, with 7 bases of the junction left unmatched. This CDR3 is CASSSPGTGREQYV. CDR3 DNA: TGTGCCAGCAGTTCCCCCGGGACAGGGCGCGAGCAGTACGTC.

J is TRBJ1-6 and V is TRBV6-5; TRBD1 is a possible D gene (5 bases). The CDR3 covers 15 residues. Germline CDR1 is MNHEY and CDR2 is SVGAGI. V was clipped by 9 bases and J by 4 bases, with 16 bases between them. The CDR3 nucleotides are TGTGCCAGGGAACCTTACAGGTCGTATAATTCACCCCTCCACTTT. Translated: CAREPYRSYNSPLHF.

The chain carries TRBV18 and TRBJ1-3; TRBD1 agrees at 9 bases. The CDR3 is 16 residues long. Trimming took 4 bases from V and 2 from J; bases not matched to a gene: 6. Germline V gives CDR1 KGHSH, CDR2 LQKENI. The CDR3 DNA follows: TGTGCCAGCTCACTCAATGGACAGGGGACTGGAAACACCATATATTTT. Amino acid sequence: CASSLNGQGTGNTIYF.

The chain links TRBV6-5 to TRBJ1-5; D is possibly TRBD1 (5 bases). CDR1 and CDR2 (germline): MNHEY, SVGAGI. Deletions cut 10 bases from V and 0 bases from J, with 16 bases between. The CDR3 runs 15 residues. The CDR3 DNA follows: TGTGCCATCCAAAACAGGTTTTATAGCAATCAGCCCCAGCATTTT. Translated, it gives CAIQNRFYSNQPQHF.